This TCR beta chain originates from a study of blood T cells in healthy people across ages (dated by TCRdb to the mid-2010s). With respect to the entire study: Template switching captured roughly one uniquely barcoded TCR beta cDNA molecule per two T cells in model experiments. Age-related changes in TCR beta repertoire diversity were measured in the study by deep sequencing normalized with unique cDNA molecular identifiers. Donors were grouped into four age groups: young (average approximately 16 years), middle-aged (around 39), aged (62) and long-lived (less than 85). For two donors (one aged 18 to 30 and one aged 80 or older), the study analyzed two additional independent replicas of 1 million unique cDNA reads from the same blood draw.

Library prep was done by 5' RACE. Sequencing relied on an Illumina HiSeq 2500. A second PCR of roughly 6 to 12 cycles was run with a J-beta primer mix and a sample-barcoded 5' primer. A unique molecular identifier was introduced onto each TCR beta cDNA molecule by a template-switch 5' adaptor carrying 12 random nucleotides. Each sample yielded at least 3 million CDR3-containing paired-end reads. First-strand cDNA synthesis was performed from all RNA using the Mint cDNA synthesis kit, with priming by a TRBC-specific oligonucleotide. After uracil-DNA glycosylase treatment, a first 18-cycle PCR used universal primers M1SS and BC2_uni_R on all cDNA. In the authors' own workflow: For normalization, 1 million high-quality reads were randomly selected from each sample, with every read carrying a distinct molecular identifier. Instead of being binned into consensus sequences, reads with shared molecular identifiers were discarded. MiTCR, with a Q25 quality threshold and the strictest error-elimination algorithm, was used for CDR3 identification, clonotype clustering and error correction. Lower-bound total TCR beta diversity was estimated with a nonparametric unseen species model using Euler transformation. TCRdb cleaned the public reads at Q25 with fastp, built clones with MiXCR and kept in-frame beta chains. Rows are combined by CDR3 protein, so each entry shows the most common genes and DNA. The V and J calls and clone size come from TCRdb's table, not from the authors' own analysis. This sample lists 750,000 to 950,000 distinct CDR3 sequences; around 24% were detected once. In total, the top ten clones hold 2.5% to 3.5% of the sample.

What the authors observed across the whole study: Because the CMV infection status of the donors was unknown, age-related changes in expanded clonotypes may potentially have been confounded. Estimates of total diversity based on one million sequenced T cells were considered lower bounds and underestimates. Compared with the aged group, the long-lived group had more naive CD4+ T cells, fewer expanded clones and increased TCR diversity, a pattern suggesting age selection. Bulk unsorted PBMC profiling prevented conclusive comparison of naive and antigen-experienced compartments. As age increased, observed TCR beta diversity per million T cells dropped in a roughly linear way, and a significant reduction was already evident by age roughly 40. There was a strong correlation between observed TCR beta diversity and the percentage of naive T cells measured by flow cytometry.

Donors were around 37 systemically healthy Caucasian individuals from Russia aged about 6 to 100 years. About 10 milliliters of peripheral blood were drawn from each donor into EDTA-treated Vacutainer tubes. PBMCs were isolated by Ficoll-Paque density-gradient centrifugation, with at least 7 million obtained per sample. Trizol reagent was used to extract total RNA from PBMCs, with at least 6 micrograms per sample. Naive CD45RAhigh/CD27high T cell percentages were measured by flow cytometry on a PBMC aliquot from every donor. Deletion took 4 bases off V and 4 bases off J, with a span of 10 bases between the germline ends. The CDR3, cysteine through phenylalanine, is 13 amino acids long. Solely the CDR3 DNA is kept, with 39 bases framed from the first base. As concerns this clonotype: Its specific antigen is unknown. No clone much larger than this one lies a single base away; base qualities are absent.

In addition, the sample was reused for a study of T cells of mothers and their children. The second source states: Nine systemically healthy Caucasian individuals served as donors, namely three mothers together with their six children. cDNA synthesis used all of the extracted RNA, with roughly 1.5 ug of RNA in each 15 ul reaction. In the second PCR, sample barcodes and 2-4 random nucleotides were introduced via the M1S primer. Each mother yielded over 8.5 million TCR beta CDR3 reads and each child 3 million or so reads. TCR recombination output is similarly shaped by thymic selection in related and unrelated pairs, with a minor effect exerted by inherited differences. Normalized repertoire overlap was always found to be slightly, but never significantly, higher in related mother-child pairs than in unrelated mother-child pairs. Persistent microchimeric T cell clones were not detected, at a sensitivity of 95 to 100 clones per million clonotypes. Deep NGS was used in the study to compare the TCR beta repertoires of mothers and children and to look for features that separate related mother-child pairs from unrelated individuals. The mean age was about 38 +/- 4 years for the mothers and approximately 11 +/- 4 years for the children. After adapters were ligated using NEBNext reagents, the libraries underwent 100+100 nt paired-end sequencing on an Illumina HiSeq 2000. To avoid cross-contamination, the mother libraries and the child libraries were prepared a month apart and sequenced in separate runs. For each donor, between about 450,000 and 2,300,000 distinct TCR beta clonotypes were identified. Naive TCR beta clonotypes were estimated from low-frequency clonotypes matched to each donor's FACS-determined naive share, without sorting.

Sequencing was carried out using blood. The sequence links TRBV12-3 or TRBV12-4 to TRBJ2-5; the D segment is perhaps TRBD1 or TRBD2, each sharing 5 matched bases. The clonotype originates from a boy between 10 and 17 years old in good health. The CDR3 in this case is CASSYPGPETQYF. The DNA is TGTGCCAGCAGTTACCCGGGACCAGAGACCCAGTACTTC.